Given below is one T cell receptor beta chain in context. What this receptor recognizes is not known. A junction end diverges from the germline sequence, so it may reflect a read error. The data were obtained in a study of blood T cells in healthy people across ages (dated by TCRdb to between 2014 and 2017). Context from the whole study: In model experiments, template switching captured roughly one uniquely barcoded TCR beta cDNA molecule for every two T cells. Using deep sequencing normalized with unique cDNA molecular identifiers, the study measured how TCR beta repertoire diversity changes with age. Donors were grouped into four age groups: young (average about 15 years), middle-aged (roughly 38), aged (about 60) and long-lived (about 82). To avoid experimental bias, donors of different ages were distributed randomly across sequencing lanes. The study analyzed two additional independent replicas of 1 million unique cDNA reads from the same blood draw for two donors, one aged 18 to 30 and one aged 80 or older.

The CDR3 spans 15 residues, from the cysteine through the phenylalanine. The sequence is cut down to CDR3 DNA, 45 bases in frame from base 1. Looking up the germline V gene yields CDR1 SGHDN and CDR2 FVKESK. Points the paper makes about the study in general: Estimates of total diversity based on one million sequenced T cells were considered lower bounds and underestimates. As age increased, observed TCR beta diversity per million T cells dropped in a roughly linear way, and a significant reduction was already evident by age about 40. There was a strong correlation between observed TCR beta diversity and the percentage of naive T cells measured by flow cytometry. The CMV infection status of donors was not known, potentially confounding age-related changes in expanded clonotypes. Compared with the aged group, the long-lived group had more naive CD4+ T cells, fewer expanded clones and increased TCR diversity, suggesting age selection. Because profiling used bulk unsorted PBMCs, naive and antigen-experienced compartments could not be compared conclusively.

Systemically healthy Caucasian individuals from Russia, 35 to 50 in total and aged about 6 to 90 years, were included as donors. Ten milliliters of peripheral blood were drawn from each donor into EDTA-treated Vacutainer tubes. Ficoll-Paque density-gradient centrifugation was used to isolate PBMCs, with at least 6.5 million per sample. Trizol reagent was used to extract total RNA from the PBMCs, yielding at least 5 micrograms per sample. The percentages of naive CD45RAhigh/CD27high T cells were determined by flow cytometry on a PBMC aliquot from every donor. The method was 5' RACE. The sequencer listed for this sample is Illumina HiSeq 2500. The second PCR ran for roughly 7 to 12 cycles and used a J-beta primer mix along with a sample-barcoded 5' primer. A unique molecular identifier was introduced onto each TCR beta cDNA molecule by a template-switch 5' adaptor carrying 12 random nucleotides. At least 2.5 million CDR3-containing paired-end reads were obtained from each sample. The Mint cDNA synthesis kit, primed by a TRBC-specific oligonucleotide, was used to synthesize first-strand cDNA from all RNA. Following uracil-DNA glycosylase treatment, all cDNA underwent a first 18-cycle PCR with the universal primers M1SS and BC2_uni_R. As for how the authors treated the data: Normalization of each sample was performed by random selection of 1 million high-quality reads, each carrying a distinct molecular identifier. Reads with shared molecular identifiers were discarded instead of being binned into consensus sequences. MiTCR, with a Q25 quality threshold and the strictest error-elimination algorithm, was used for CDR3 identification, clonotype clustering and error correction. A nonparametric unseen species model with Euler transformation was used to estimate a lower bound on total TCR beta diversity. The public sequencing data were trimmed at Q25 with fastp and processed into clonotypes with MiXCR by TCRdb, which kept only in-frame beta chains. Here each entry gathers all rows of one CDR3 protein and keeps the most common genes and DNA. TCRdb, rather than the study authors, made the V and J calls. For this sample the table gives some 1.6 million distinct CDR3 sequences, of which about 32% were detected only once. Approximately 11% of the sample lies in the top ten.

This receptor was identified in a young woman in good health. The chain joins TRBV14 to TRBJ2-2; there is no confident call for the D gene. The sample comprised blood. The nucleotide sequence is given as TGTGCCAGCAGCCAGGCGAGGCCGAAGACCGGGGAGCTGTTTTTT. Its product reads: CASSQARPKTGELFF.